A single sample is the source of the 8 T cell receptor beta chains below, sequenced in a study of blood T cell repertoires in COVID-19 (TCRdb year 2020). To prepare the library, the immunoSEQ multiplex PCR assay was applied. TCRdb provides this immuneACCESS table in a form limited to in-frame rearrangements. Some clones are lacking; in checked studies, under half of them reflect an unresolved V gene, and why the rest are absent is not known. This sample has over 150,000 clones in its table, and approximately 88% of those were observed once. The ten largest clones represent about 7% of the sample. Material: peripheral blood. The receptor set was obtained from a woman in her 40s with COVID-19, enrolled during active disease.

The chain joins TRBV5-1 to TRBJ1-1, with TRBD1 as a possible D gene (6 bases). Looked up from germline, CDR1 is SGHRS and CDR2 is YFSETQ. The CDR3 covers 15 residues. Trimming shortened V by 4 bases and J by 0 bases, and 13 bases separated the two germline ends. Written as DNA, the CDR3 is TGCGCCAGCAGCGACGGACAGTCCATGAACACTGAAGCTTTCTTT. Translating it yields CASSDGQSMNTEAFF.

V gene TRBV13 combines with J gene TRBJ2-7; D may be TRBD2 (6 bases). V was pared by 4 bases and J by 3 bases, with 13 bases between. CDR3 size: 14 residues. The germline CDR1 and CDR2 sequences are PRHDT and FYEKMQ (reference sequence). The CDR3, as DNA: TGTGCCAGCAGCTCGGGACTGACCGACTACGAGCAGTACTTC. It specifies CASSSGLTDYEQYF. The whole variable domain, remainder taken from reference TRBV13 and TRBJ2-7, is AAGVIQSPRHLIKEKRETATLKCYPIPRHDTVYWYQQGPGQDPQFLISFYEKMQSDKGSIPDRFSAQQFSDYHSELNMSSLELGDSALYFCASSSGLTDYEQYFGPGTRLTVT.

The CDR3 DNA sequence: TGTGCCAGCAGTCCCAGGGGGTCCTCTGGGGCCAACGTCCTGACTTTC. This sequence encodes CASSPRGSSGANVLTF. V and J are TRBV6-4 and TRBJ2-6; 7 positions match TRBD1. In germline, CDR1 is MRHNA, CDR2 SNTAGT. This CDR3 contains 16 residues. The J segment lost 0 bases and the V segment lost 5 bases, leaving 4 bases of the junction unmatched.

V gene TRBV5-1 combines with J gene TRBJ2-5; 7 positions match TRBD1. Germline V gene sequence: CDR1 SGHRS, CDR2 YFSETQ. Losses at the gene ends were 1 base for V and 4 bases for J; bases not matched to a gene: 7. The CDR3 extends over 15 amino acids. The CDR3 DNA follows: TGCGCCAGCAGCTTGCAGGGGGAAGGCGGAGAGACCCAGTACTTC. This translates into CASSLQGEGGETQYF.

This clone was seen a few times. The chain employs TRBV18 and TRBJ2-4, with a tentative D call TRBD1 (6 bases). CDR3 length: 13 residues. Germline V gene lookup returns CDR1 KGHSH and CDR2 LQKENI. Trimming cost V 5 bases and J 8 bases, with 13 bases left between them. Here the CDR3 reads CASSKIEGDIQYF. In DNA, the CDR3 is TGTGCCAGCTCAAAAATCGAGGGGGACATTCAGTACTTC.

The chain has TRBV27 and TRBJ1-1; possibly TRBD1 for D (6 bases). Germline loops: CDR1 MNHEY, CDR2 SMNVEV (reference sequence). The V end was cut by 5 bases, the J end by 3 bases, with 13 bases between. CDR3 length: 14 residues. The CDR3 sequence: CASSLTGIYTEAFF. For the CDR3, the DNA is TGTGCCAGCAGTCTGACAGGAATTTACACTGAAGCTTTCTTT.

The rearrangement uses TRBV6-5 and TRBJ1-3, with 7 bases identical to TRBD1. Germline V CDR1 and CDR2: MNHEY, SVGAGI. V dropped 5 bases and J dropped 4; count of bases not matched to a gene: 8. The CDR3 loop spans 15 amino acids. The CDR3 DNA reads as TGTGCCAGCAGTCTCTCCGACAGGGTCGGAAACACCATATATTTT. Its protein product is CASSLSDRVGNTIYF.

This sequence joins TRBV4-1 and TRBJ2-2, with 9 bases aligning to TRBD2. V gave up 0 bases and J gave up 3 bases; unmatched junction bases: 8. The germline gives CDR1 MGHRA, CDR2 YSYEKL. This CDR3 has 18 amino acids. CDR3 DNA sequence: TGCGCCAGCAGCCAAGATAACTCGGCGGGAGGGTACACCGGGGAGCTGTTTTTT. Encoded protein: CASSQDNSAGGYTGELFF.